The clone carrying this T cell receptor beta chain occurred a few times. This entry is derived from a study of OX40 agonist ivuxolimab in advanced cancers. Study in general: Dosing consisted of intravenous ivuxolimab at 0.01 to 10 mg/kg every 2 weeks. The group had a mean age of about 60 years, ranged from about 20 to 85, and was 80% to 85% male. It was permissible to have had prior anti-PD-1, anti-PD-L1 or anti-CTLA-4 therapy, and about 40% had some.

The CDR3 has 15 amino acids. The ends lost 5 bases at V and 2 bases at J; junction bases unmatched: 9. The V gene's germline CDR1 is MGHRA and CDR2 YSYEKL. The method was immunoSEQ multiplex PCR; TCRdb's version includes in-frame clones alone and lacks a portion of them. The sample carries fewer than 90,000 clones, around 87% recorded once. Sequenced material: CD4+ or CD8+ T cells sorted from blood, taken in a trial of the OX40 agonist ivuxolimab. The rearrangement links TRBV4-1 to TRBJ2-7; 7 nucleotides line up with TRBD2. The clonotype comes from an adult with an advanced solid tumor such as melanoma, head and neck, liver or kidney cancer. The CDR3 here is CASSEGSGGTYEQYF. DNA of the CDR3: TGCGCCAGCAGCGAAGGGTCGGGGGGAACCTACGAGCAGTACTTC.